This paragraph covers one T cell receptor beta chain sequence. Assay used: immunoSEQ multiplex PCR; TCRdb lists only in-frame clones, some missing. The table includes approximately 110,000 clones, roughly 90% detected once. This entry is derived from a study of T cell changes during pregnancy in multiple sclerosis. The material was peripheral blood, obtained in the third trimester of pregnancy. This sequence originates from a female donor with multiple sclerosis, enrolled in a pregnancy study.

The CDR3 DNA is TGTGCCAGCAGCGAAAGACAGGGGTGGTCTGGCTACACCTTC. This sequence encodes CASSERQGWSGYTF. The chain carries TRBV6-5 and TRBJ1-2; TRBD1 matches at 8 bases. The V segment lost 6 bases and the J segment 7 bases; nucleotides outside the gene matches: 10. Germline CDR1 and CDR2: MNHEY and SVGAGI. There are 14 residues in the CDR3.